This TCR beta chain emerged from a study of vaccination effects on CD4 cells after COVID-19. CDR1 and CDR2 from the germline V gene are ENHRY and SYGVKD. With 8 bases removed from V and 2 bases from J, the gap between germline ends came to 13 bases. The CDR3 covers 14 residues. Sequencing used immunoSEQ multiplex PCR; TCRdb keeps in-frame clones, though not all of them. The sample yields tens of thousands of clones, 70% seen once. Of note for this clone: Its antigen is unidentified.

After expansion with viral peptide pools in the ViraFEST assay, antigen-specific CD4+ T cells were sequenced. When less than 11 days of culture had elapsed, CD4+ T cells were isolated. Vaccine recipients, nucleocapsid antibody negative, had no prior SARS-CoV-2 infection. After approximately 2 million PBMC were placed in each well, they were cultured with approximately 10 IU/ml IL-2 and about 10 ug/ml peptides. IL-2 medium was substituted for half the medium on days 3 and 7. Study conclusions and caveats: Cross-reactivity toward common cold coronaviruses was confined to only 1 of 255 vaccine-induced clones in healthy vaccinees.

This specimen was CD4+ T cells from PBMCs cultured with SARS-CoV-2 spike peptides, taken before COVID-19 vaccination. The clonotype comes from a human donor who received a COVID-19 vaccine. This chain links TRBV10-3 with TRBJ1-3; D is possibly TRBD1 (6 bases). CDR3 sequence reads: CAISEGDAGNTIYF. CDR3 nucleotide sequence: TGTGCCATCTCCGAGGGGGATGCTGGAAACACCATATATTTT.